This TCR beta chain emerged from a study of OX40 agonist ivuxolimab in advanced cancers. This table comes from immunoSEQ multiplex PCR, and its TCRdb copy is limited to in-frame clones, with some not included. Counted here are approximately 43,000 clones, 85% to 90% occurring once; the ten biggest clones make up under 40%. Concerning this clone itself: Its antigen is unidentified.

Study findings and constraints: The mean number of expanded clones was higher in CD8+ T cells than in CD4+.

Germline CDR1 reads KGHSH; CDR2 reads LQKENI. Trimming left V 5 bases short and J 6 bases short, with 12 bases between. CDR3 length: 13 amino acids. The sequence was collected from an adult with an advanced solid tumor such as melanoma, head and neck, liver or kidney cancer. The V and J genes are TRBV18 and TRBJ2-3, with D perhaps given as TRBD1 or TRBD2 (5 bases each). Specimen: CD4+ or CD8+ T cells sorted from blood, collected in a trial of the OX40 agonist ivuxolimab. CDR3 in amino acids: CASSTGTIDTQYF. The CDR3 coding sequence is TGTGCCAGCTCAACCGGGACCATCGATACGCAGTATTTT. The full variable domain, in which reference TRBV18 and TRBJ2-3 provide the parts outside the CDR3, is NAGVMQNPRHLVRRRGQEARLRCSPMKGHSHVYWYRQLPEEGLKFMVYLQKENIIDESGMPKERFSAEFPKEGPSILRIQQVVRGDSAAYFCASSTGTIDTQYFGPGTRLTVL.